This T cell receptor beta chain was captured by sequencing in a study of vaccination and CD4 T cells after COVID-19. Study at large: Stimuli were overlapping spike peptide pools of SARS-CoV-2 and three common cold coronaviruses (HCoV-NL63, HCoV-OC43, HCoV-229E).

Cultured CD4+ T-cell DNA underwent Oncomine TCR Beta short-read sequencing. TCRdb re-analysed the PCR reads in MiXCR, keeping a single row per CDR3 protein. The table includes 10,000 to 15,000 distinct CDR3 sequences, around four fifths detected once. As to treatment: 10-day PBMC culture with coronavirus spike peptide pools or control peptides (ViraFEST assay). Peptide-pool expansion of antigen-specific T cells preceded TCR sequencing in ViraFEST. The CDR3 runs to 13 residues. Trimming pared 4 bases from V and 5 bases from J, leaving 7 bases between. Germline lookup yields CDR1 KGHDR and CDR2 SFDVKD. With respect to this clonotype: As yet, its antigen is unknown.

This material consisted of CD4+ T cells from blood, cultured in vitro, taken after SARS-CoV-2 vaccination. The sequence came from a human donor who received a COVID-19 vaccine. V gene TRBV24-1 combines with J gene TRBJ2-2; D is perhaps TRBD1 (5 bases). The chain's CDR3 is CATSDPGTGELFF. DNA for the CDR3: TGTGCCACCAGTGACCCAGGGACCGGGGAGCTGTTTTTT.